The 27 T cell receptor beta chains presented below share a single source sample, sequenced in a study of control samples from healthy donors and cancer patients. Data came from immunoSEQ multiplex PCR; TCRdb stores just in-frame clones and leaves some out. Here the sample spans 50,000 or so clones, roughly 95% being singletons. Sequences were obtained from blood. The receptors derive from a man aged 25-45 years in good health.

The DNA of the CDR3 is TGTGCCAGCAGCTTGTTCGGTCTAGCGGGGCACAATGAGCAGTTCTTC. This sequence encodes CASSLFGLAGHNEQFF. The chain uses TRBV5-6 and TRBJ2-1; 9 bases are a match to TRBD2. V lost 1 base to trimming and J lost 5 bases; unmatched junction nucleotides: 7. CDR1 and CDR2 (germline): SGHDT, YYEEEE. This CDR3 region has 16 residues. Looking up the rest from reference TRBV5-6 and TRBJ2-1 gives the full variable domain: DAGVTQSPTHLIKTRGQQVTLRCSPKSGHDTVSWYQQALGQGPQFIFQYYEEEERQRGNFPDRFSGHQFPNYSSELNVNALLLGDSALYLCASSLFGLAGHNEQFFGPGTRLTVL.

The gene calls are TRBV19 and TRBJ2-5; D unresolved. Trimming stripped 0 bases from V and 5 bases from J, with 4 bases between. The CDR3 covers 12 residues. From germline, CDR1 is LNHDA and CDR2 SQIVND (reference sequence). The CDR3 nucleotides are TGTGCCAGTAGTATAGATACGGAGACCCAGTACTTC. Its translation is CASSIDTETQYF.

The chain has TRBV2 and TRBJ1-4; 7 bases line up with TRBD1. The CDR3 runs to 12 residues. Germline assignment: CDR1 SNHLY and CDR2 FYNNEI. The J segment lost 11 bases and the V segment lost 6 bases, leaving 6 bases of the junction unmatched. The DNA for the CDR3 is TGTGCCAGCAGAGTTACAGGGGAGAAACTGTTTTTT. It is translated as CASRVTGEKLFF.

The table lists this clone with a count of one. The rearrangement links TRBV7-2 to TRBJ1-2; D unclear. The CDR3 spans 14 residues. V lost 5 bases and J lost 4, with 14 bases in between. Germline V lookup: CDR1 SGHTA, CDR2 FQGNSA. CDR3 nucleotides: TGTGCCAGCAGCCCTCCCACAGATATCTATGGCTACACCTTC. Its translation: CASSPPTDIYGYTF. Using reference TRBV7-2 and TRBJ1-2 for the parts outside the CDR3, the full variable domain is GAGVSQSPSNKVTEKGKDVELRCDPISGHTALYWYRQSLGQGLEFLIYFQGNSAPDKSGLPSDRFSAERTGGSVSTLTIQRTQQEDSAVYLCASSPPTDIYGYTFGSGTRLTVV.

The chain combines TRBV6-1 with TRBJ2-1; 9 bases map to TRBD2. CDR3 size: 18 residues. With V trimmed by 0 bases and J by 6 bases, 12 bases remained unmatched. The germline V gene has CDR1 MNHNS and CDR2 SASEGT. The CDR3 nucleotides read TGTGCCAGCAGTGAAGCGTTAGCGGGAGCCGCCGTCGGCAATGAGCAGTTCTTC. Translated: CASSEALAGAAVGNEQFF.

The chain employs TRBV19 and TRBJ1-5, with 8 nucleotides matching TRBD1. CDR3 length equals 15 residues. Trimming removed 7 bases from V and 5 bases from J; junction bases left unmatched: 10. Germline V lookup: CDR1 LNHDA, CDR2 SQIVND (reference sequence). This chain's CDR3 is CASMDPGQAYQPQHF. The CDR3 region has the DNA TGTGCCAGTATGGACCCGGGACAGGCTTATCAGCCCCAGCATTTT.

This clone has just one count. The chain employs TRBV5-1 and TRBJ2-3, with 8 bases fitting TRBD1. CDR1 and CDR2 (germline): SGHRS, YFSETQ. The CDR3 is made up of 14 amino acids. V was pared by 4 bases and J by 3 bases, with 4 bases of the junction left unmatched. CDR3 residues: CASSAGQGTDTQYF. DNA of the CDR3: TGCGCCAGCAGCGCTGGACAGGGAACAGATACGCAGTATTTT.

This clone showed up just once. The chain links TRBV10-3 to TRBJ2-3; 10 bases match TRBD1. The germline V gene has CDR1 ENHRY and CDR2 SYGVKD. The CDR3 spans 15 residues. The ends lost 4 bases at V and 3 bases at J; junction bases unmatched: 4. The DNA of the CDR3 is TGTGCCATCAGTGGGGACAGGGGATCGACAGATACGCAGTATTTT. This translates into CAISGDRGSTDTQYF.

This chain connects TRBV15 to TRBJ2-3, with D possibly matching TRBD2 (6 bases). V gave up 1 base and J gave up 1 base, with 9 bases separating them. The germline V gene has CDR1 LNHNV and CDR2 YYDKDF (reference sequence). The CDR3 runs 15 residues. The CDR3 sequence is CATSRVASGTDTQYF. The CDR3 bases are TGTGCCACCAGCAGAGTAGCTAGCGGCACAGATACGCAGTATTTT.

The gene calls are TRBV6-1 and TRBJ2-2; D uncertain. The CDR3 is 14 residues long. The germline CDR1 and CDR2 sequences are MNHNS and SASEGT. V lost 0 bases and J 6 bases, leaving 8 bases between the germline ends. CDR3 in amino acids: CASSEARSSGELFF. For the CDR3, the DNA is TGTGCCAGCAGTGAAGCAAGGAGTTCCGGGGAGCTGTTTTTT.

V and J are TRBV25-1 and TRBJ1-4, with D possibly being TRBD1 (6 bases). Trimming took off 8 bases at V and 4 bases at J, with 14 bases between the two ends. CDR1 and CDR2 (germline): MGHDK, SYGVNS. This CDR3 spans 14 amino acids. CDR3 sequence: CASQRGAVNEKLFF. CDR3 coding DNA: TGTGCCAGCCAAAGGGGGGCAGTTAATGAAAAACTGTTTTTT.

The chain couples TRBV2 to TRBJ2-1, with TRBD1 matching 8 bases. CDR1 is SNHLY and CDR2 is FYNNEI in the germline V gene. V gave up 6 bases and J gave up 4 bases; unmatched junction bases: 2. The length of the CDR3 is 13 residues. The CDR3 DNA sequence: TGTGCCAGCAGCGGACAGGGATACAATGAGCAGTTCTTC. Translation: CASSGQGYNEQFF.

The rearrangement joins TRBV30 to TRBJ2-4; weak D call: TRBD2 (5 bases). V gave up 4 bases and J gave up 6 bases, with 10 bases separating them. From germline, CDR1 is GTSNPN and CDR2 SVGIG (reference sequence). The CDR3 consists of 12 residues. As DNA, the CDR3 is TGTGCCTGGAACCATCTAGCAAACATTCAGTACTTC. Translation: CAWNHLANIQYF.

The chain uses TRBV28 and TRBJ1-1; 7 bases fit TRBD1. This CDR3 is 15 amino acids long. V was pared by 6 bases and J by 4 bases, with 11 bases of the junction left unmatched. CDR1 and CDR2 from the germline V gene are MDHEN and SYDVKM. In DNA, the CDR3 is TGTGCCAGCAGCTTTGATCACAGGGGAAGCACTGAAGCTTTCTTT. This encodes CASSFDHRGSTEAFF.

The chain couples TRBV10-1 to TRBJ2-1, with 9 bases that match TRBD2. The V gene's germline CDR1 is WNHNN and CDR2 SYGVQD (reference sequence). V shed 2 bases and J 7 bases; nucleotides not matched to a gene: 3. This CDR3 contains 14 residues. DNA of the CDR3: TGCGCCAGCAGTGAGGTAGCGGGAGTTAATGAGCAGTTCTTC. This codes for CASSEVAGVNEQFF.

The chain links TRBV9 to TRBJ2-7, with TRBD2 identical over 11 bases. Germline V gene sequence: CDR1 SGDLS, CDR2 YYNGEE. This CDR3 comprises 16 residues. V gave up 4 bases and J gave up 5 bases; unmatched junction bases: 11. The CDR3 region is CASSTDIAGGINEQYF. The CDR3 nucleotides are TGTGCCAGCAGCACAGATATAGCGGGAGGGATCAACGAGCAGTACTTC.

This chain links TRBV5-1 with TRBJ2-5, with 10 bases fitting TRBD1. The V and J ends lost 4 bases and 5 bases, in that order; junction bases with no gene match: 8. CDR3 size: 15 residues. Germline V gene sequence: CDR1 SGHRS, CDR2 YFSETQ. CDR3 DNA sequence: TGCGCCAGCAGCATCGGGACAGGGGAAGGCGAGACCCAGTACTTC. It translates to CASSIGTGEGETQYF.

V usage is TRBV6-4 and J usage is TRBJ2-1; 7 positions match TRBD2. Trimming at V came to 2 bases and at J to 7 bases, leaving 14 bases not matched to a gene. The CDR3 is made up of 17 amino acids. Germline values: CDR1 MRHNA, CDR2 SNTAGT. CDR3 residues: CASSDPPGLVAANEQFF. The CDR3 coding sequence is TGTGCCAGCAGTGACCCCCCCGGACTAGTTGCCGCAAATGAGCAGTTCTTC.

The genes are TRBV7-6 and TRBJ2-3; TRBD1 matches 7 bases. CDR3 length: 16 residues. The germline gives CDR1 SGHVS, CDR2 FNYEAQ. With 2 bases clipped from V and 2 bases from J, the junction kept 7 bases outside the gene matches. The CDR3 protein is CASSLRDDRATDTQYF. The CDR3 region has the DNA TGTGCCAGCAGCTTAAGGGACGACAGGGCCACAGATACGCAGTATTTT.

The CDR3 sequence: CASSYANSGTEAFF. CDR3 nucleotide sequence: TGTGCCAGCAGTTACGCAAACAGTGGGACTGAAGCTTTCTTT. The gene calls are TRBV6-2 or TRBV6-3 and TRBJ1-1, with unresolved D. This CDR3 region has 14 residues. Germline values: CDR1 MNHEY, CDR2 SVGEGT. V was cut by 2 bases and J by 5 bases, with 12 bases left in between.

The V gene is TRBV11-2, the J gene TRBJ2-1; 7 bases line up with TRBD1. J gave up 3 bases and V 5 bases, and 7 bases lay outside the gene matches. The CDR3 is made up of 15 amino acids. Per germline, CDR1 SGHAT and CDR2 FQNNGV. The CDR3 loop reads CASSHKGAIYNEQFF. In DNA, the CDR3 is TGTGCCAGCAGCCACAAGGGGGCGATCTACAATGAGCAGTTCTTC.

The chain is built from TRBV6-4 and TRBJ2-1; 9 bases are shared with TRBD1. With V trimmed by 0 bases and J by 2 bases, 2 bases remained unmatched. CDR1 is MRHNA, CDR2 SNTAGT, per germline. The CDR3 contains 16 residues. The CDR3 coding sequence is TGTGCCAGCAGTGACTCGGGACAGGGTCCCTACAATGAGCAGTTCTTC. Its protein product is CASSDSGQGPYNEQFF.

The V gene is TRBV27, the J gene TRBJ2-7; 11 nucleotides line up with TRBD2. The CDR3 covers 16 residues. CDR1 is MNHEY and CDR2 is SMNVEV in the germline V gene (reference sequence). Losses at the gene ends were 4 bases for V and 6 bases for J; bases not matched to a gene: 11. CDR3 in DNA: TGTGCCAGCAGTTCACGGACTAGCGGGTTTAACATCGAGCAGTACTTC. It yields the protein CASSSRTSGFNIEQYF.

The CDR3 protein is CASSQLAGDQPQHF. CDR3 DNA sequence: TGTGCCAGCAGCCAGTTGGCAGGGGATCAGCCCCAGCATTTT. The J gene is TRBJ1-5, the V gene TRBV3-1 (or the pseudogene TRBV3-2); tentative D call: TRBD1 (6 bases). CDR1 is LGHDT and CDR2 is YNNKEL in the germline V gene (reference sequence). This CDR3 comprises 14 residues. Trimming took off 3 bases at V and 5 bases at J, with 11 bases between the two ends.

The chain joins TRBV3-1 (or the pseudogene TRBV3-2) to TRBJ2-1, with 10 bases lining up with TRBD2. This CDR3 contains 15 residues. Looked up from germline, CDR1 is LGHDT and CDR2 is YNNKEL (reference sequence). CDR3 loop: CVTSGRLAGVDEQFF. DNA for the CDR3: TGTGTCACTTCGGGTCGGCTAGCGGGAGTCGATGAGCAGTTCTTC.

The rearrangement joins TRBV5-5 to TRBJ2-3; D gene ambiguous. Germline values: CDR1 SGHKS, CDR2 YYEKEE (reference sequence). V was shortened by 4 bases and J by 5 bases, with 8 bases between the two germline ends. The CDR3 consists of 12 residues. Here the CDR3 reads CASSPSRDTQYF. The CDR3 DNA sequence: TGTGCCAGCAGCCCGTCGAGAGATACGCAGTATTTT.

This clone has only a few counts. The rearrangement joins TRBV25-1 to TRBJ1-6; D is uncertain. CDR1 and CDR2 (germline): MGHDK, SYGVNS. This CDR3 spans 15 amino acids. V was trimmed by 2 bases and J by 14 bases, leaving 19 bases between them. The CDR3 loop reads CASSEARPGLGTLHF. The CDR3 DNA is TGTGCCAGCAGTGAAGCGAGACCCGGCCTCGGCACCCTCCACTTT.